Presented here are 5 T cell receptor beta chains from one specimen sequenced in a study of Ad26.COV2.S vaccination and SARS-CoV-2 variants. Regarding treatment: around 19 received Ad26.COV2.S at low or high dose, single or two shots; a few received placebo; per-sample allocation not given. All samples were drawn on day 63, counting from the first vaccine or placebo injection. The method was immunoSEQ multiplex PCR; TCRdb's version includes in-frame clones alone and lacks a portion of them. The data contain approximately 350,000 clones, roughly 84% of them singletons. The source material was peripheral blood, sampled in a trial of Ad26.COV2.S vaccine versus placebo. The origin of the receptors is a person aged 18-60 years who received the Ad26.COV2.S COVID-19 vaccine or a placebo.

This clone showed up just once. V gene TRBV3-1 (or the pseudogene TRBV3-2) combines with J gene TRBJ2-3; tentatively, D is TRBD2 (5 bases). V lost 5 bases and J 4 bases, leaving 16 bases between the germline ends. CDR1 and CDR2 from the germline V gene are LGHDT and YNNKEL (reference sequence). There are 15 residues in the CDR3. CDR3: CASSSPDGIPDTQYF. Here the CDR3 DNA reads TGTGCCAGCAGCAGTCCCGACGGGATCCCAGATACGCAGTATTTT.

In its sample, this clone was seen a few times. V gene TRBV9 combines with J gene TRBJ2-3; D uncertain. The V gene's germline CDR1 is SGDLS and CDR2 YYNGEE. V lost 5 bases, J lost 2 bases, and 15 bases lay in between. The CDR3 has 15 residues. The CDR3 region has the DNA TGTGCCAGCAGGGGGAAGGCAGAAATCACAGATACGCAGTATTTT. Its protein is CASRGKAEITDTQYF.

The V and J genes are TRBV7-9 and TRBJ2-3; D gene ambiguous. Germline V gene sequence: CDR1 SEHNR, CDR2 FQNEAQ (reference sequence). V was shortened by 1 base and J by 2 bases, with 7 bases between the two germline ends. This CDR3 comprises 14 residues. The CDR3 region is CASSLDKPTDTQYF. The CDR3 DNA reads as TGTGCCAGCAGCTTAGACAAACCCACAGATACGCAGTATTTT.

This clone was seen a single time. For the CDR3, the DNA is TGCAGCGTTGATAAAACAGGGACGACCTACGAGCAGTACTTC. This encodes CSVDKTGTTYEQYF. The chain recombines TRBV29-1 with TRBJ2-7; D may be TRBD1 (6 bases). The CDR3 has 14 amino acids. From germline, CDR1 is SQVTM and CDR2 ANQGSEA. V dropped 3 bases and J dropped 2 bases, with 14 bases sitting between them.

The CDR3 reads CASSIRDRGRFNEKLFF. Written as DNA, the CDR3 is TGTGCCAGTAGTATCCGGGACAGGGGGCGTTTTAATGAAAAACTGTTTTTT. The genes are TRBV19 and TRBJ1-4, with 12 bases that match TRBD1. Per germline, CDR1 LNHDA and CDR2 SQIVND (reference sequence). This CDR3 region has 17 residues. Germline trimming cut 3 bases from V and 4 bases from J; bases unmatched to any gene: 6.